These 18 T cell receptor beta chains were sequenced from one sample in a study of blood T cells in healthy people across ages. For the second PCR, which ran for about 7 to 11 cycles, a sample-barcoded 5' primer and a J-beta primer mix were used. MiXCR, applied by TCRdb to the 5' RACE reads, yields one record per CDR3 protein. The sample records some 880,000 distinct CDR3 sequences, 30% to 45% being singletons. The sequencing input was blood. Source of these receptors: a man aged 18 to 29 in good health.

The chain joins TRBV28 to TRBJ1-2, with D possibly being TRBD1 (6 bases). Trimming took off 2 bases at V and 6 bases at J, with 13 bases between the two ends. The CDR3 runs 14 residues. Germline lookup yields CDR1 MDHEN and CDR2 SYDVKM. CDR3 DNA: TGTGCCAGCAGTTTAACAGGGTCTCGTGATGGCTACACCTTC. Residues: CASSLTGSRDGYTF.

This sequence joins TRBV9 and TRBJ2-1; 7 nucleotides align to TRBD1. J gave up 4 bases and V 2 bases, and 3 bases lay outside the gene matches. This CDR3 is 14 amino acids long. Germline V lookup: CDR1 SGDLS, CDR2 YYNGEE. The CDR3 region is CASSVGDRYNEQFF. The CDR3 DNA reads as TGTGCCAGCAGCGTGGGGGACAGATACAATGAGCAGTTCTTC.

About this clonotype itself: Mismatch with germline at one junction end may stem from a read error. The chain has TRBV14 and TRBJ2-3, with 12 bases that match TRBD2. Germline CDR1 and CDR2: SGHDN and FVKESK. This CDR3 spans 18 amino acids. CDR3 residues: CVSSKTLAGGPSTGTQYF. The CDR3 DNA reads TGTGTCAGCAGCAAAACCCTAGCGGGGGGGCCTAGCACAGGTACGCAGTATTTT.

The chain is built from TRBV28 and TRBJ2-7, with 9 bases identical to TRBD1. CDR3 length equals 12 residues. With V trimmed by 6 bases and J by 10 bases, 7 bases remained unmatched. CDR1 MDHEN and CDR2 SYDVKM come from the germline V gene. The CDR3 DNA is TGTGCCAGCAGGATCCGGGACAGGGTTCAGTACTTC. It specifies CASRIRDRVQYF.

This clonotype has just a few counts. This chain connects TRBV3-1 to TRBJ2-3; D unresolved. The CDR3 is 13 residues long. The V end lost 4 bases, the J end lost 2 bases, and 7 bases lay between the germline ends. In germline, CDR1 is LGHDT, CDR2 YNNKEL (reference sequence). CDR3 sequence (DNA): TGTGCCAGCAGCCGGGCAATCACAGATACGCAGTATTTT. Translated: CASSRAITDTQYF.

This clonotype was picked up a small number of times. This chain joins TRBV27 and TRBJ1-5, with D possibly being TRBD1 (5 bases). CDR1 MNHEY and CDR2 SMNVEV come from the germline V gene (reference sequence). The CDR3 totals 14 residues. Trimming pared 8 bases from V and 0 bases from J, leaving 11 bases between. CDR3 loop: CASRTTFSNQPQHF. The CDR3 nucleotides are TGTGCCAGCCGGACAACCTTTAGCAATCAGCCCCAGCATTTT.

This chain joins TRBV11-2 and TRBJ2-3, with 11 bases lining up with TRBD2. CDR3 length equals 16 residues. J was trimmed by 1 base and V by 5 bases; bases with no gene match: 5. Germline V gene sequence: CDR1 SGHAT, CDR2 FQNNGV. The CDR3 here is CASSRNSGGGTDTQYF. CDR3 coding DNA: TGTGCCAGCAGCCGCAATAGCGGGGGGGGCACAGATACGCAGTATTTT.

This clonotype was detected ten times or more. The chain recombines TRBV4-3 with TRBJ1-2, with D unclear. Trimming took 4 bases from V and 0 from J, leaving 12 bases between them. Germline V gene lookup returns CDR1 LGHNA and CDR2 YSLEER. This CDR3 is built from 15 residues. The CDR3 DNA reads as TGCGCCAGCAGCCGAAGGGCGGATTCTAACTATGGCTACACCTTC. It yields the protein CASSRRADSNYGYTF.

This chain links TRBV6-5 with TRBJ2-4; D may match TRBD1 or TRBD2 (7 bases each). Per the germline V gene, CDR1 is MNHEY and CDR2 is SVGAGI. The CDR3 contains 14 residues. V gave up 6 bases and J gave up 7 bases, with 16 bases separating them. Written as DNA, the CDR3 is TGTGCCAGCAGCCAGGGGGGGAGTCAGAACATTCAGTACTTC. This codes for CASSQGGSQNIQYF.

In regard to this clonotype: This may arise from a read error, as a much more abundant clone is one base away. The chain has TRBV4-1 and TRBJ2-1, with 7 nucleotides matching TRBD1. Germline V gives CDR1 MGHRA, CDR2 YSYEKL. The CDR3 totals 15 residues. The trim removed 1 base at V and 10 bases at J, leaving 10 bases unmatched. The CDR3, as DNA: TGCGCCAGCAGCCAAGTCGGACAGGACTCCTACGAGCAGTTCTTC. Translating it yields CASSQVGQDSYEQFF.

The J gene is TRBJ1-1, the V gene TRBV30, with D unresolved. The germline V gene has CDR1 GTSNPN and CDR2 SVGIG (reference sequence). The CDR3 sequence is 12 residues long. The V gene lost 0 bases and the J gene lost 6 bases, with 8 bases spanning the gap. The CDR3 nucleotides are TGTGCCTGGAGTGTAGAAGGACCTGAAGCTTTCTTT. Protein: CAWSVEGPEAFF.

A few counts support this clonotype. The genes are TRBV2 and TRBJ2-5; no reliable D call. Looked up from germline, CDR1 is SNHLY and CDR2 is FYNNEI. Trimming left V 2 bases short and J 2 bases short, with 9 bases between. The length of the CDR3 is 14 residues. The CDR3 sequence is CASSEKGRQETQYF. The CDR3 nucleotides read TGTGCCAGCAGTGAAAAGGGAAGGCAAGAGACCCAGTACTTC.

The chain links TRBV20-1 to TRBJ1-1, with unresolved D. In germline, CDR1 is DFQATT, CDR2 SNEGSKA (reference sequence). The CDR3 is made up of 14 amino acids. The V and J ends lost 2 bases and 0 bases respectively, with 10 bases between them. The CDR3 reads CSARFGHMNTEAFF. CDR3 sequence (DNA): TGCAGTGCTAGATTTGGGCACATGAACACTGAAGCTTTCTTT.

This clonotype has ten or more counts. This chain uses TRBV20-1 with TRBJ2-1; 7 nucleotides align to TRBD1. The germline CDR1 and CDR2 sequences are DFQATT and SNEGSKA (reference sequence). J was trimmed by 6 bases and V by 6 bases; bases with no gene match: 11. The CDR3 length is 14 residues. CDR3 residues: CSAGDSPQINEQFF. As DNA, the CDR3 is TGCAGTGCGGGGGACAGTCCCCAAATCAATGAGCAGTTCTTC.

On this clonotype itself: A much larger clone differs by one base, so this may be a read error. This CDR3 fails to terminate in the conserved phenylalanine or tryptophan, so it likely reflects a read error. The CDR3 DNA is TGTGCGGGGGACAGCCTCTATGGCTACACCATC. Translated, it gives CAGDSLYGYTI. The V call is TRBV25-1, the J call TRBJ1-2; 7 bases align to TRBD1. Per germline, CDR1 MGHDK and CDR2 SYGVNS. The CDR3 has 11 residues.

Comment on this clonotype: An end of the junction differs from the germline gene, which may be a read error. The J gene is TRBJ2-1, the V gene TRBV20-1, with 11 bases identical to TRBD2. Germline assignment: CDR1 DFQATT and CDR2 SNEGSKA (reference sequence). The CDR3 has 17 amino acids. The CDR3 is CSAVHGTSGSSCNEQFF. DNA of the CDR3: TGCAGTGCTGTCCACGGGACTAGCGGTTCCTCCTGCAATGAGCAGTTCTTC.

V and J are TRBV5-4 and TRBJ2-6, with D hard to call. CDR1 SGHNT and CDR2 YYREEE come from the germline V gene (reference sequence). This CDR3 is 15 amino acids long. V was trimmed by 1 base and J by 2 bases, leaving 7 bases between them. The CDR3 loop reads CASSLSIAGANVLTF. In nucleotides, the CDR3 is TGTGCCAGCAGCTTGAGTATTGCTGGGGCCAACGTCCTGACTTTC.

The chain has TRBV28 and TRBJ2-7; no firm D call. Germline values: CDR1 MDHEN, CDR2 SYDVKM. The length of the CDR3 is 14 residues. V lost 1 base and J 2 bases, leaving 9 bases between the germline ends. The CDR3 protein is CASSLSGATYEQYF. DNA for the CDR3: TGTGCCAGCAGTTTATCGGGCGCCACCTACGAGCAGTACTTC.